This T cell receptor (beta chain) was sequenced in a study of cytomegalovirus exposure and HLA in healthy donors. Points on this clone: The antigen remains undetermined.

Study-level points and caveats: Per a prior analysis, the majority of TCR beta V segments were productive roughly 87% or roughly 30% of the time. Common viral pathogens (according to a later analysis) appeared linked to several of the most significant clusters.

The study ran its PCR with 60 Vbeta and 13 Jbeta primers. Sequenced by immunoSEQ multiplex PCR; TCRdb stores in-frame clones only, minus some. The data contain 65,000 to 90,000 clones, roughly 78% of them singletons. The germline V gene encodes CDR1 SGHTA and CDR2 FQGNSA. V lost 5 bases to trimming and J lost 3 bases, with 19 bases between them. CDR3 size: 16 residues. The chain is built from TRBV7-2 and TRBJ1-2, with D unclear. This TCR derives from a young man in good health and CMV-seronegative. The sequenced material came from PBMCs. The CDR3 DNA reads TGTGCCAGCAGCCCAAACGGGAACAGTTTGTACTATGGCTACACCTTC. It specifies CASSPNGNSLYYGYTF.